This T cell receptor (beta chain) originates from a study of T-cell memory formation after mild COVID-19. MiXCR was run by TCRdb on the 5' RACE reads, yielding one entry per CDR3 protein. The table shows some 320,000 distinct CDR3 sequences, with approximately 16% occurring only once. This clonotype was seen many times. What it recognizes is unknown. The ends lost 1 base at V and 4 bases at J; junction bases unmatched: 1. CDR3 length: 15 residues. CDR1 is MNHNS and CDR2 is SASEGT in the germline V gene. Findings of the study overall: The CD4+ clones that contracted clustered mainly within CM and EM, and the CD8+ clones concentrated in EMRA. Clones from the second wave (peaking day 37) had unconfirmed SARS-CoV-2 specificity.

The chain links TRBV6-1 to TRBJ2-3; 11 bases match TRBD1. The clonotype comes from a man aged 18 to 29 who had mild COVID-19 (a few samples of this study predate the infection). Cell type and time point are not known. The sequenced sample was PBMCs or a T cell subset sorted from them (not recorded which). The CDR3 reads CASSEGTGGADTQYF. CDR3 nucleotide sequence: TGTGCCAGCAGTGAAGGGACAGGGGGCGCAGATACGCAGTATTTT.